Listed below are T cell receptor beta chains from one sample, sequenced in a study of blood T cells in healthy people across ages. Each CDR3 protein is one row after TCRdb ran MiXCR on the 5' RACE reads. The table lists under 2,000,000 distinct CDR3 sequences, about 50% of them singletons. Sequencing input: blood. All receptors derive from a woman aged 40 to 50 in good health. The CDR3 runs from the conserved cysteine through the conserved F or W. The D gene is left open where the match is weak. Rows give clone size only sometimes, using once, few, many, or a class for an expanded clone.

d_call: NA; clone_size: NA; v_call: TRBV3-1; j_call: TRBJ2-4; cdr3_nt: TGTGCCAGCAGCCAAGATGGGGCCAGTATCTTTAAAAACATTCAGTACTTC; cdr3_aa: CASSQDGASIFKNIQYF
d_call: NA; clone_size: NA; v_call: TRBV6-5; j_call: TRBJ1-2; cdr3_nt: TGTGCCAGCAGAACCCTAACCGCCGGGACAAACTATGGCTACACCTTC; cdr3_aa: CASRTLTAGTNYGYTF
d_call: NA; clone_size: NA; v_call: TRBV20-1; j_call: TRBJ2-1; cdr3_nt: TGCAGTGCTAAAGGGGACTTCTACAATGAGCAGTTCTTC; cdr3_aa: CSAKGDFYNEQFF
d_call: NA; clone_size: NA; v_call: TRBV7-2; j_call: TRBJ1-2; cdr3_nt: TGTGCCAGCAGCTTAGCCCCCACAGGGTTTGGCTATGGCTACACCTTC; cdr3_aa: CASSLAPTGFGYGYTF
d_call: TRBD1; clone_size: NA; v_call: TRBV6-5; j_call: TRBJ1-4; cdr3_nt: TGTGCCAGCTCTACCGGGACAGCAACTAATGAAAAACTGTTTTTT; cdr3_aa: CASSTGTATNEKLFF
d_call: NA; clone_size: NA; v_call: TRBV10-3; j_call: TRBJ1-5; cdr3_nt: TGTGCCGCGGGGGAGAGCAATCAGCCCCAGCATTTT; cdr3_aa: CAAGESNQPQHF
d_call: NA; clone_size: NA; v_call: TRBV10-1; j_call: TRBJ2-7; cdr3_nt: TGCGCCAGCAGTGAGCCGGGGTTATACTCCTACGAGCAGTACTTC; cdr3_aa: CASSEPGLYSYEQYF
d_call: TRBD1; clone_size: NA; v_call: TRBV7-2; j_call: TRBJ1-2; cdr3_nt: TGTGCCAGCAGCTCGGACAGGACTAACTATGGCTACACCTTC; cdr3_aa: CASSSDRTNYGYTF
d_call: NA; clone_size: few; v_call: TRBV7-6; j_call: TRBJ2-3; cdr3_nt: TGTGCCAGCAGCGGCTACGGTAGCACAGATACGCAGTATTTT; cdr3_aa: CASSGYGSTDTQYF
d_call: TRBD1; clone_size: NA; v_call: TRBV29-1; j_call: TRBJ2-5; cdr3_nt: TGCAGCGTTGAAGAAGGGGGCGGACAGGAGCAGTACTTC; cdr3_aa: CSVEEGGGQEQYF
d_call: NA; clone_size: NA; v_call: TRBV7-2; j_call: TRBJ2-3; cdr3_nt: TGTGCCAGCAGGGCTGGACGGACTAGCACAGATACGCAGTATTTT; cdr3_aa: CASRAGRTSTDTQYF
d_call: NA; clone_size: few; v_call: TRBV25-1; j_call: TRBJ2-7; cdr3_nt: TGTGCCAGCAGTGAATATCATCCCGTTTTCTACCCGGGTACCTACGAGCAGTACTTC; cdr3_aa: CASSEYHPVFYPGTYEQYF
d_call: NA; clone_size: few; v_call: TRBV7-2; j_call: TRBJ1-2; cdr3_nt: TGTGCCAGCAGGTTACAGGGTGATACAGCTAACTATGGCTACACCTTC; cdr3_aa: CASRLQGDTANYGYTF
d_call: NA; clone_size: NA; v_call: TRBV25-1; j_call: TRBJ2-1; cdr3_nt: TGTGCCAGCAGTGAGATGCTCGGGACCAACTACAATGGGCAGTTCTTC; cdr3_aa: CASSEMLGTNYNGQFF
d_call: TRBD2; clone_size: NA; v_call: TRBV3-1; j_call: TRBJ2-3; cdr3_nt: TGTGCCAGCAGCCCCCTGGCTGCTAGCGGGAGCACAGATACGCAGTATTTT; cdr3_aa: CASSPLAASGSTDTQYF
d_call: NA; clone_size: NA; v_call: TRBV15; j_call: TRBJ2-1; cdr3_nt: TGTGCCACCAGCAGAGGTGGGAGGGGGCCTTACAATGAGCAGTTCTTC; cdr3_aa: CATSRGGRGPYNEQFF
d_call: TRBD1; clone_size: few; v_call: TRBV20-1; j_call: TRBJ2-3; cdr3_nt: TGCAGTGTTATTCGGACAGGGGTATCCACAGATACGCAGTATTTT; cdr3_aa: CSVIRTGVSTDTQYF
d_call: TRBD1; clone_size: NA; v_call: TRBV9; j_call: TRBJ1-1; cdr3_nt: TGTGCCAGCAGCGCGGGACAGGGAAGTGGAAACACTGAAGCTTTCTTT; cdr3_aa: CASSAGQGSGNTEAFF